The rows below give T cell receptor beta chains drawn from one sample of a study of T cells after yellow fever vaccination. MiXCR, run by TCRdb on the 5' RACE reads, gives a single entry per CDR3 protein. Of around 340,000 distinct CDR3 sequences detected, roughly 8.7% appear once; the ten largest clones hold around 17%. The source was PBMCs, collected on the day of the first yellow fever vaccination. Receptors originate from a man between 18 and 29 years old who received the YFV17D yellow fever vaccine. CDR3s include the opening cysteine and the closing phenylalanine or tryptophan. Each record gives: V gene, J gene, D gene, clone size, CDR3 protein, CDR3 DNA. The D gene is left open where the match is weak. For some rows the clone size is stated as once, few or many, or as a class when expanded; others skip it.

v_call: TRBV29-1; j_call: TRBJ2-7; d_call: -; clone_size: few; cdr3_aa: CSVEEGGNEQYF; cdr3_nt: TGCAGCGTTGAAGAGGGGGGAAACGAGCAGTACTTC
v_call: TRBV6-2/TRBV6-3; j_call: TRBJ2-1; d_call: TRBD2; clone_size: many; cdr3_aa: CASSSWTSGGSSYNEQFF; cdr3_nt: TGTGCCAGCAGTTCCTGGACTAGCGGGGGGAGCTCCTACAATGAGCAGTTCTTC
v_call: TRBV6-1; j_call: TRBJ2-1; d_call: TRBD1; clone_size: many; cdr3_aa: CASSDPEGQGIYNEQFF; cdr3_nt: TGTGCCAGCAGTGATCCCGAGGGACAGGGGATATACAATGAGCAGTTCTTC
v_call: TRBV5-1; j_call: TRBJ2-5; d_call: TRBD1; clone_size: -; cdr3_aa: CASSSDRGLGETQYF; cdr3_nt: TGCGCCAGCAGCTCCGACAGGGGGTTGGGGGAGACCCAGTACTTC
v_call: TRBV5-1; j_call: TRBJ2-1; d_call: TRBD2; clone_size: few; cdr3_aa: CASSLLAGGLGYNEQFF; cdr3_nt: TGCGCCAGCAGCTTGCTAGCGGGGGGGCTGGGGTACAATGAGCAGTTCTTC
v_call: TRBV9; j_call: TRBJ1-2; d_call: -; clone_size: few; cdr3_aa: CASSADRRGYTF; cdr3_nt: TGTGCCAGCAGCGCGGACCGCCGCGGCTACACCTTC
v_call: TRBV11-2; j_call: TRBJ2-1; d_call: -; clone_size: few; cdr3_aa: CASSLRGGGGSEQFF; cdr3_nt: TGTGCCAGCAGCTTAAGAGGAGGTGGCGGTTCTGAGCAGTTCTTC
v_call: TRBV12-3/TRBV12-4; j_call: TRBJ2-1; d_call: -; clone_size: -; cdr3_aa: CASSPPRGFNEQFF; cdr3_nt: TGTGCCAGCAGCCCTCCCCGGGGGTTCAATGAGCAGTTCTTC
v_call: TRBV6-2/TRBV6-3; j_call: TRBJ2-1; d_call: -; clone_size: -; cdr3_aa: CASSSWDNEQFF; cdr3_nt: TGTGCCAGCAGTTCCTGGGACAATGAGCAGTTCTTC
v_call: TRBV6-2/TRBV6-3; j_call: TRBJ1-1; d_call: -; clone_size: -; cdr3_aa: CASSYGLVTEAFF; cdr3_nt: TGTGCCAGCAGTTACGGCTTGGTCACTGAAGCTTTCTTT
v_call: TRBV5-1; j_call: TRBJ2-1; d_call: TRBD2; clone_size: many; cdr3_aa: CASSPLIAGKNNEQFF; cdr3_nt: TGCGCCAGCAGCCCCCTAATAGCGGGGAAAAACAATGAGCAGTTCTTC
v_call: TRBV29-1; j_call: TRBJ1-2; d_call: -; clone_size: -; cdr3_aa: CSVVRGDYGYTF; cdr3_nt: TGCAGCGTTGTCAGGGGAGATTATGGCTACACCTTC
v_call: TRBV6-1; j_call: TRBJ1-6; d_call: -; clone_size: -; cdr3_aa: CASTSPGEGPSPLHF; cdr3_nt: TGTGCCAGCACCTCTCCCGGGGAGGGCCCCTCACCCCTCCACTTT
v_call: TRBV7-2; j_call: TRBJ2-5; d_call: -; clone_size: many; cdr3_aa: CASSLAGTQETQYF; cdr3_nt: TGTGCCAGCAGCTTAGCTGGGACCCAAGAGACCCAGTACTTC
v_call: TRBV4-2; j_call: TRBJ1-6; d_call: -; clone_size: -; cdr3_aa: CASSHPIIGSRSGWSALNSPLHF; cdr3_nt: TGTGCCAGCAGCCATCCAATCATCGGGTCGCGTTCAGGGTGGTCGGCGTTGAATTCACCCCTCCACTTT
v_call: TRBV4-3; j_call: TRBJ2-3; d_call: TRBD1; clone_size: -; cdr3_aa: CASSQVGQTTDTQYF; cdr3_nt: TGCGCCAGCAGCCAAGTGGGACAGACCACAGATACGCAGTATTTT
v_call: TRBV6-1; j_call: TRBJ1-5; d_call: TRBD1; clone_size: few; cdr3_aa: CASSETGGYNQPQHF; cdr3_nt: TGTGCCAGCAGTGAGACAGGGGGCTACAATCAGCCCCAGCATTTT
v_call: TRBV3-1; j_call: TRBJ1-1; d_call: -; clone_size: -; cdr3_aa: CASSQVPGMNTEAFF; cdr3_nt: TGTGCCAGCAGCCAAGTGCCGGGGATGAACACTGAAGCTTTCTTT
v_call: TRBV10-3; j_call: TRBJ1-1; d_call: TRBD1; clone_size: many; cdr3_aa: CAISKLTGDTEAFF; cdr3_nt: TGTGCCATCAGTAAGCTGACAGGGGATACTGAAGCTTTCTTT
v_call: TRBV5-1; j_call: TRBJ2-5; d_call: -; clone_size: few; cdr3_aa: CASSLVGSLETQYF; cdr3_nt: TGCGCCAGCAGCTTGGTAGGCAGCTTAGAGACCCAGTACTTC
v_call: TRBV7-2; j_call: TRBJ2-2; d_call: -; clone_size: -; cdr3_aa: CASSPDRMNTGELFF; cdr3_nt: TGTGCCAGCAGCCCCGACAGGATGAACACCGGGGAGCTGTTTTTT
v_call: TRBV5-1; j_call: TRBJ2-6; d_call: -; clone_size: few; cdr3_aa: CASSLVINSGANVLTF; cdr3_nt: TGCGCCAGCAGCTTGGTTATTAACTCTGGGGCCAACGTCCTGACTTTC
v_call: TRBV20-1; j_call: TRBJ2-1; d_call: -; clone_size: few; cdr3_aa: CSATRQASGAYNEQFF; cdr3_nt: TGCAGTGCTACCAGACAGGCCTCGGGAGCCTACAATGAGCAGTTCTTC
v_call: TRBV5-4; j_call: TRBJ2-5; d_call: TRBD2; clone_size: few; cdr3_aa: CASSLGSGVVTQYF; cdr3_nt: TGTGCCAGCAGCTTGGGTAGCGGGGTTGTGACCCAGTACTTC
v_call: TRBV12-3/TRBV12-4; j_call: TRBJ1-5; d_call: -; clone_size: few; cdr3_aa: CASRPGTVNQPQHF; cdr3_nt: TGTGCCAGCAGGCCCGGGACGGTCAATCAGCCCCAGCATTTT
v_call: TRBV4-1; j_call: TRBJ1-2; d_call: -; clone_size: -; cdr3_aa: CASSQVPPGPYGYTF; cdr3_nt: TGCGCCAGCAGCCAAGTTCCCCCGGGGCCTTATGGCTACACCTTC
v_call: TRBV20-1; j_call: TRBJ2-1; d_call: TRBD2; clone_size: -; cdr3_aa: CSAPLLTSGDNNEQFF; cdr3_nt: TGCAGTGCTCCCCTCCTTACTAGCGGGGATAACAATGAGCAGTTCTTC
v_call: TRBV28; j_call: TRBJ2-5; d_call: -; clone_size: few; cdr3_aa: CASSLGGMRPETQYF; cdr3_nt: TGTGCCAGCAGTTTGGGGGGCATGAGACCAGAGACCCAGTACTTC
v_call: TRBV12-3/TRBV12-4; j_call: TRBJ2-4; d_call: TRBD1; clone_size: -; cdr3_aa: CASSKLDRVKNIQYF; cdr3_nt: TGTGCCAGCAGCAAACTCGACAGGGTCAAAAACATTCAGTACTTC
v_call: TRBV6-4; j_call: TRBJ2-1; d_call: TRBD2; clone_size: many; cdr3_aa: CASSDSAGGPNEQFF; cdr3_nt: TGTGCCAGCAGTGACTCAGCGGGGGGGCCCAATGAGCAGTTCTTC
v_call: TRBV4-3; j_call: TRBJ1-1; d_call: -; clone_size: few; cdr3_aa: CASSQLYGTEAFF; cdr3_nt: TGCGCCAGCAGCCAGCTCTACGGGACTGAAGCTTTCTTT
v_call: TRBV6-2/TRBV6-3; j_call: TRBJ1-2; d_call: -; clone_size: few; cdr3_aa: CASSYLIAGDYGYTF; cdr3_nt: TGTGCCAGCAGTTACTTGATTGCAGGGGACTATGGCTACACCTTC
v_call: TRBV24-1; j_call: TRBJ2-1; d_call: -; clone_size: few; cdr3_aa: CATSDFDGANNEQFF; cdr3_nt: TGTGCCACCAGTGATTTCGACGGAGCTAACAATGAGCAGTTCTTC
v_call: TRBV11-1; j_call: TRBJ2-3; d_call: -; clone_size: few; cdr3_aa: CASSSTAGSDTQYF; cdr3_nt: TGTGCCAGCAGCTCGACTGCGGGGTCAGATACGCAGTATTTT
v_call: TRBV6-2/TRBV6-3; j_call: TRBJ2-2; d_call: TRBD1; clone_size: many; cdr3_aa: CASSQRDRRNTGELFF; cdr3_nt: TGTGCCAGCAGCCAACGGGACAGGCGGAACACCGGGGAGCTGTTTTTT
v_call: TRBV5-1; j_call: TRBJ2-2; d_call: -; clone_size: -; cdr3_aa: CASSSHRGSVGELFF; cdr3_nt: TGCGCCAGCAGCTCCCACCGGGGTTCTGTCGGGGAGCTGTTTTTT
v_call: TRBV4-3; j_call: TRBJ1-1; d_call: -; clone_size: -; cdr3_aa: CASSHGGEGTEAFF; cdr3_nt: TGCGCCAGCAGCCACGGGGGGGAGGGGACTGAAGCTTTCTTT
v_call: TRBV12-3/TRBV12-4; j_call: TRBJ1-5; d_call: TRBD1; clone_size: few; cdr3_aa: CASSLGTGAFQPQHF; cdr3_nt: TGTGCCAGCAGTTTAGGGACAGGGGCTTTTCAGCCCCAGCATTTT
v_call: TRBV5-1; j_call: TRBJ1-4; d_call: -; clone_size: many; cdr3_aa: CASSLRPQIAEKLFF; cdr3_nt: TGCGCCAGCAGCTTGAGACCGCAGATCGCAGAAAAACTGTTTTTT
v_call: TRBV5-1; j_call: TRBJ2-3; d_call: TRBD2; clone_size: many; cdr3_aa: CASSLLAGSTDTQYF; cdr3_nt: TGCGCCAGCAGCTTACTAGCGGGAAGCACAGATACGCAGTATTTT
v_call: TRBV27; j_call: TRBJ2-3; d_call: TRBD2; clone_size: many; cdr3_aa: CASSLRRGGRDTQYF; cdr3_nt: TGTGCCAGCAGTTTAAGGCGGGGGGGCCGAGATACGCAGTATTTT
v_call: TRBV20-1; j_call: TRBJ2-1; d_call: TRBD2; clone_size: few; cdr3_aa: CSAVSGGNYNEQFF; cdr3_nt: TGCAGTGCCGTCAGCGGGGGGAACTACAATGAGCAGTTCTTC
v_call: TRBV7-9; j_call: TRBJ2-5; d_call: -; clone_size: -; cdr3_aa: CASSPVRGQETQYF; cdr3_nt: TGTGCCAGCAGCCCAGTGCGGGGACAAGAGACCCAGTACTTC
v_call: TRBV5-5; j_call: TRBJ1-5; d_call: -; clone_size: few; cdr3_aa: CASSPEGGLHQPQHF; cdr3_nt: TGTGCCAGCAGCCCGGAGGGCGGACTCCATCAGCCCCAGCATTTT
v_call: TRBV4-2; j_call: TRBJ1-2; d_call: -; clone_size: -; cdr3_aa: CASSPPRGHRGGLNYGYTF; cdr3_nt: TGTGCCAGCAGCCCACCAAGGGGACACCGAGGGGGATTAAACTATGGCTACACCTTC
v_call: TRBV5-4; j_call: TRBJ2-7; d_call: -; clone_size: many; cdr3_aa: CASSSQGSSYEQYF; cdr3_nt: TGTGCCAGCAGCTCACAGGGAAGCTCCTACGAGCAGTACTTC
v_call: TRBV6-4; j_call: TRBJ2-6; d_call: -; clone_size: few; cdr3_aa: CASSEKSSGANVLTF; cdr3_nt: TGTGCCAGCAGTGAGAAAAGCTCTGGGGCCAACGTCCTGACTTTC
v_call: TRBV27; j_call: TRBJ1-5; d_call: TRBD1; clone_size: few; cdr3_aa: CASSRTGAQPQHF; cdr3_nt: TGTGCCAGCAGTCGTACAGGGGCTCAGCCCCAGCATTTT
v_call: TRBV29-1; j_call: TRBJ2-7; d_call: TRBD2; clone_size: -; cdr3_aa: CSVEGLAGDLSYEQYF; cdr3_nt: TGCAGCGTTGAAGGACTAGCGGGGGACCTTTCCTACGAGCAGTACTTC
v_call: TRBV20-1; j_call: TRBJ1-5; d_call: -; clone_size: few; cdr3_aa: CSARVTRYNQPQHF; cdr3_nt: TGCAGTGCTAGAGTCACCAGATACAATCAGCCCCAGCATTTT
v_call: TRBV4-1; j_call: TRBJ2-5; d_call: TRBD2; clone_size: many; cdr3_aa: CASRSGGLQETQYF; cdr3_nt: TGCGCCAGCAGGAGCGGGGGCCTCCAAGAGACCCAGTACTTC
v_call: TRBV12-3/TRBV12-4; j_call: TRBJ2-1; d_call: TRBD2; clone_size: few; cdr3_aa: CASSRTAAGGSYNEQFF; cdr3_nt: TGTGCCAGCAGCCGGACTGCGGCGGGGGGCTCCTACAATGAGCAGTTCTTC
v_call: TRBV4-3; j_call: TRBJ2-2; d_call: TRBD2; clone_size: -; cdr3_aa: CASSRMGLVGNTGELFF; cdr3_nt: TGCGCCAGCAGCCGAATGGGACTAGTGGGGAACACCGGGGAGCTGTTTTTT